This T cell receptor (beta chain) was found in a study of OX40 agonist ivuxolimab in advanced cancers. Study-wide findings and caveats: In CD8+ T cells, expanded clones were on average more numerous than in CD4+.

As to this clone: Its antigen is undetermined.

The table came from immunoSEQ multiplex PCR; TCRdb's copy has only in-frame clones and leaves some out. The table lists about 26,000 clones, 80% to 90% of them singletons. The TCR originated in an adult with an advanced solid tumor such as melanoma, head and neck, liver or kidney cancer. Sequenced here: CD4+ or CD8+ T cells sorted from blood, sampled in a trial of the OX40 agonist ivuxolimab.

Written as DNA, the CDR3 is TGTGCCATCAGTGCCAGCGGGGCCGCCGGGGAGCTGTTTTTT. Protein: CAISASGAAGELFF. The rearrangement joins TRBV10-3 to TRBJ2-2, with TRBD2 matching over 7 bases. The CDR3 totals 14 residues. Trimming cost V 4 bases and J 6 bases; bases outside gene matches: 5. Per germline, CDR1 ENHRY and CDR2 SYGVKD.